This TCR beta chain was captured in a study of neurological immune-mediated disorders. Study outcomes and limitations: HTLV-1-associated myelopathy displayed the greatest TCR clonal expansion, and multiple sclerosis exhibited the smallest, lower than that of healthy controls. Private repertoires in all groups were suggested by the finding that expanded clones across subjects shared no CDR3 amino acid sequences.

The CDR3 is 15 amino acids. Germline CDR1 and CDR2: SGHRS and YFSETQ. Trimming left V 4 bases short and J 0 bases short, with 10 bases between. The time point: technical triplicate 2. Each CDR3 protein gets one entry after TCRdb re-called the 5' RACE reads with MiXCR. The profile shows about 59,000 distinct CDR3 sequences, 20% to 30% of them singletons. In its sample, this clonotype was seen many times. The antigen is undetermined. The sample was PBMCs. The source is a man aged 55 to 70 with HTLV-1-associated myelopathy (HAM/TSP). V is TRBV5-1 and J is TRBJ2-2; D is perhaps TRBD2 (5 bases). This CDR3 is CASSPWGANTGELFF. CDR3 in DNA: TGCGCCAGCAGCCCCTGGGGAGCGAACACCGGGGAGCTGTTTTTT.